The next 13 T cell receptor beta chains were all read from a single sample in a study of blood T cell repertoires in COVID-19 (dated by TCRdb to 2018 to 2021). The library was produced with the immunoSEQ multiplex PCR assay. In TCRdb, the immuneACCESS table is reduced to in-frame sequences with V and J assigned. These tables do not hold every clone; where another copy was compared, an unresolved V gene accounts for under half, and the others remain unexplained. In all, the sample holds about 83,000 clones, and roughly 80% of those were seen once. About a sixth of the sample rests with the top ten. The source material was peripheral blood. The receptors were sampled from a woman of 80 years or more with acute or convalescent COVID-19.

This chain links TRBV19 with TRBJ1-2; 7 bases fit TRBD1. CDR1 is LNHDA, CDR2 SQIVND, per germline (reference sequence). The CDR3 consists of 13 residues. Trimming cost V 4 bases and J 2 bases; bases outside gene matches: 1. The CDR3 sequence is CASSTQGNYGYTF. The CDR3 DNA sequence: TGTGCCAGTAGTACACAGGGGAACTATGGCTACACCTTC. The full variable domain, with the rest looked up from reference TRBV19 and TRBJ1-2, is DGGITQSPKYLFRKEGQNVTLSCEQNLNHDAMYWYRQDPGQGLRLIYYSQIVNDFQKGDIAEGYSVSREKKESFPLTVTSAQKNPTAFYLCASSTQGNYGYTFGSGTRLTVV.

CDR3 sequence: CASSFTGPNQPQHF. In nucleotides, the CDR3 is TGTGCCAGCAGCTTCACAGGCCCCAATCAGCCCCAGCATTTT. The chain employs TRBV11-2 and TRBJ1-5; D possibly corresponds to TRBD1 (5 bases). Trimming cost V 3 bases and J 3 bases, with 9 bases left between them. There are 14 residues in the CDR3. Germline V lookup: CDR1 SGHAT, CDR2 FQNNGV.

CDR3 DNA sequence: TGTGCCAGTAGTATTACTAGCGCAAGTGAGCAGTTCTTC. It specifies CASSITSASEQFF. This rearrangement joins TRBV19 to TRBJ2-1, with TRBD2 matching over 7 bases. With 3 bases clipped from V and 9 bases from J, the junction kept 5 bases outside the gene matches. From germline, CDR1 is LNHDA and CDR2 SQIVND (reference sequence). The CDR3 sequence is 13 residues long.

The chain links TRBV29-1 to TRBJ2-2; 8 bases are a match to TRBD2. This CDR3 spans 14 amino acids. Per the germline V gene, CDR1 is SQVTM and CDR2 is ANQGSEA. Trimming at V came to 4 bases and at J to 4 bases, leaving 5 bases not matched to a gene. CDR3 in amino acids: CSVAGGPSTGELFF. CDR3 nucleotides: TGCAGCGTTGCGGGGGGGCCGAGCACCGGGGAGCTGTTTTTT.

V is TRBV6-1 and J is TRBJ1-4; D might be TRBD1 (5 bases). CDR1 and CDR2 (germline): MNHNS, SASEGT. Trimming removed 4 bases at V and 8 bases at J, with 20 bases between. The CDR3 extends over 16 amino acids. The CDR3 protein is CASSARQSGGREKLFF. The CDR3 nucleotides are TGTGCCAGCAGTGCCCGACAATCGGGGGGGAGAGAAAAACTGTTTTTT.

This chain joins TRBV27 and TRBJ2-7; 10 bases fit TRBD1. V lost 5 bases, J lost 3 bases, and 4 bases stayed unmatched. The CDR3 spans 14 residues. Germline-derived CDR1 and CDR2 are MNHEY and SMNVEV (reference sequence). In nucleotides, the CDR3 is TGTGCCAGCAGTAAGGGACAGGGGAGCTACGAGCAGTACTTC. This encodes CASSKGQGSYEQYF.

The chain couples TRBV29-1 to TRBJ2-5; TRBD1 matches at 9 bases. The CDR3 has 15 amino acids. V shed 6 bases and J 4 bases; nucleotides not matched to a gene: 12. The germline gives CDR1 SQVTM, CDR2 ANQGSEA. In DNA, the CDR3 is TGCAGCGTCGTAACGACAGGGGGATATAGAGAGACCCAGTACTTC. It encodes CSVVTTGGYRETQYF.

In this sample, this clone turned up once. The chain combines TRBV5-4 with TRBJ1-1; D remains ambiguous. Between the trimmed V and J ends, which lost 5 bases and 5 bases, there was a span of 16 bases. CDR1 and CDR2 (germline): SGHNT, YYREEE (reference sequence). This CDR3 region has 14 residues. DNA for the CDR3: TGTGCCAGCAGTTTAGACTCCCGGGGTACTGAAGCTTTCTTT. Protein sequence: CASSLDSRGTEAFF.

CDR3 nucleotides: TGTGCCAGCAGTTACGGAGGGACCGGGGAGCTGTTTTTT. Amino acids: CASSYGGTGELFF. This chain connects TRBV6-2 or TRBV6-3 to TRBJ2-2; TRBD2 is a possible D gene (6 bases). Germline CDR1 reads MNHEY; CDR2 reads SVGEGT. The length of the CDR3 is 13 residues. With 2 bases removed from V and 5 bases from J, the gap between germline ends came to 6 bases.

V usage is TRBV14 and J usage is TRBJ1-1; 10 bases map to TRBD1. The CDR3 has 16 amino acids. V trimming: 9 bases; J trimming: 1 base; junction bases outside the gene matches: 11. Germline V gene lookup returns CDR1 SGHDN and CDR2 FVKESK. This chain's CDR3 is CASLGGQGLPNTEAFF. The CDR3 DNA is TGTGCCAGTCTCGGGGGACAGGGGCTTCCGAACACTGAAGCTTTCTTT.

The rearrangement uses TRBV15 and TRBJ1-1, with D unresolved. Germline-derived CDR1 and CDR2 are LNHNV and YYDKDF (reference sequence). V was cut by 0 bases and J by 0 bases, with 11 bases left in between. CDR3 length: 16 residues. CDR3 bases: TGTGCCACCAGCAGAGATCTGAGGGTTATGAACACTGAAGCTTTCTTT. Translation: CATSRDLRVMNTEAFF.

This clone was seen more than once but under ten times. V is TRBV21-1 and J is TRBJ1-4. TRBV21-1 is reported as a pseudogene. The CDR3 has 16 amino acids. CDR3 sequence (DNA): TGTGCCAGCAGCAAAGGAGGTATTGCAACTAATGAAAAACTGTTTTTT. This translates into CASSKGGIATNEKLFF.

This chain links TRBV6-2 or TRBV6-3 with TRBJ1-2; D gene uncertain. CDR3 length: 14 residues. The germline V gene has CDR1 MNHEY and CDR2 SVGEGT. The ends were cut back, 5 bases at V and 1 base at J, with 11 bases in the middle. Here the CDR3 reads CASSRDTFNYGYTF. In DNA, the CDR3 is TGTGCCAGCAGTAGAGACACCTTTAACTATGGCTACACCTTC.